The 22 T cell receptor beta chains below all came from one sample that was sequenced in a study of beta chain features in type 1 diabetes. The study reverse transcribed the entire isolated RNA, so it sequenced expressed TCRB transcripts. TCRdb keeps only in-frame clones here, not all; method: immunoSEQ multiplex PCR. The sample records about 330,000 clones, 11% being singletons. Sequencing was carried out using naive CD4+ T cells from blood. The receptors here all came from a woman aged 25 to 39 in good health.

This clone occurred a few times. The gene calls are TRBV14 and TRBJ2-7; the match to TRBD2 covers 12 bases. V gave up 2 bases and J gave up 3 bases; unmatched junction bases: 5. Germline V gene sequence: CDR1 SGHDN, CDR2 FVKESK. CDR3 length: 16 amino acids. CDR3 sequence (DNA): TGTGCCAGCAGCCAACATGGACTAGCGGGAAACTACGAGCAGTACTTC. This translates into CASSQHGLAGNYEQYF.

This clone was observed a handful of times. Here the CDR3 reads CASSPNDKDIPWSLAGANVLTF. CDR3 DNA: TGTGCCAGCAGCCCCAACGACAAAGACATACCATGGTCTCTTGCTGGGGCCAACGTCCTGACTTTC. The chain uses TRBV9 and TRBJ2-6; no definite D call. The CDR3 has 22 amino acids. The germline V gene has CDR1 SGDLS and CDR2 YYNGEE. With 4 bases removed from V and 2 bases from J, the gap between germline ends came to 31 bases.

The V and J genes are TRBV6-1 and TRBJ2-1; perhaps TRBD1 as D (5 bases). Germline CDR1 MNHNS, CDR2 SASEGT. The V and J ends lost 0 bases and 3 bases respectively, with 12 bases between them. This CDR3 has 16 residues. Here the CDR3 reads CASSEAPTANYNEQFF. The CDR3 DNA reads TGTGCCAGCAGTGAAGCGCCGACAGCGAACTACAATGAGCAGTTCTTC.

The V gene is TRBV5-4, the J gene TRBJ2-7; 8 nucleotides match TRBD1. Germline V gene sequence: CDR1 SGHNT, CDR2 YYREEE (reference sequence). The CDR3 totals 15 residues. J lost 5 bases, V lost 1 base, and 8 bases had no gene match. The CDR3 DNA is TGTGCCAGCAGCTTGACCGGGACAGGCCATAACGAGCAGTACTTC. Amino acid sequence: CASSLTGTGHNEQYF. The full variable domain, with the rest looked up from reference TRBV5-4 and TRBJ2-7, is ETGVTQSPTHLIKTRGQQVTLRCSSQSGHNTVSWYQQALGQGPQFIFQYYREEENGRGNFPPRFSGLQFPNYSSELNVNALELDDSALYLCASSLTGTGHNEQYFGPGTRLTVT.

This clone was seen more than once but under ten times. The chain joins TRBV5-1 to TRBJ1-2, with D unresolved. The CDR3 length is 14 residues. V was trimmed by 4 bases and J by 4 bases, leaving 14 bases between them. Germline CDR1 reads SGHRS; CDR2 reads YFSETQ. This CDR3 is CASSPTAGTYGYTF. For the CDR3, the DNA is TGCGCCAGCAGCCCCACGGCAGGAACCTATGGCTACACCTTC.

The gene calls are TRBV5-1 and TRBJ2-2, with 10 bases that match TRBD2. The CDR3 consists of 15 residues. The V gene's germline CDR1 is SGHRS and CDR2 YFSETQ. The junction had 2 bases not matched to a gene; V was cut back by 4 bases and J by 2 bases. CDR3 in DNA: TGCGCCAGCAGCCTAGCGGGAGCAAACACCGGGGAGCTGTTTTTT. It codes for CASSLAGANTGELFF.

The table lists this clone with a few counts. The chain recombines TRBV9 with TRBJ1-3, with 7 bases aligning to TRBD1. This CDR3 has 16 residues. Per the germline V gene, CDR1 is SGDLS and CDR2 is YYNGEE. V gave up 3 bases and J gave up 4 bases; unmatched junction bases: 10. This chain's CDR3 is CASSDYRQGSGNTIYF. CDR3 DNA: TGTGCCAGCAGCGACTACAGACAGGGATCAGGAAACACCATATATTTT.

This clone turned up a few times. The chain recombines TRBV21-1 with TRBJ2-7; the table's D call of TRBD1 was not tested on the DNA. TRBV21-1 constitutes a pseudogene. The CDR3 is 14 residues long. The CDR3 coding sequence is TGTGCCAGCAGCAATGTGTCAGGGCCCTACGAGCAGTACTTC. Amino acid sequence: CASSNVSGPYEQYF.

This clone appeared a few times. The V gene is TRBV9, the J gene TRBJ1-4; D remains unclear. CDR1 and CDR2 from the germline V gene are SGDLS and YYNGEE. Trimming took 0 bases from V and 1 from J, leaving 4 bases between them. The CDR3 is made up of 14 amino acids. The CDR3 sequence: CASSVAGTNEKLFF. The CDR3, as DNA: TGTGCCAGCAGCGTAGCCGGAACTAATGAAAAACTGTTTTTT.

The rearrangement joins TRBV5-1 to TRBJ2-3; 7 bases are shared with TRBD2. The CDR3 totals 16 residues. The germline gives CDR1 SGHRS, CDR2 YFSETQ. The V and J ends lost 0 bases and 2 bases, in that order; junction bases with no gene match: 6. This chain's CDR3 is CASSLAAGVVTDTQYF. The CDR3 nucleotides read TGCGCCAGCAGCTTGGCGGCGGGAGTTGTCACAGATACGCAGTATTTT.

This clone showed up just a few times. The V call is TRBV5-1, the J call TRBJ2-5; tentative D call: TRBD1 (6 bases). Germline V gene data show CDR1 as SGHRS and CDR2 as YFSETQ. The length of the CDR3 is 15 residues. Trimming removed 6 bases at V and 6 bases at J, with 21 bases between. CDR3 coding DNA: TGCGCCAGCAACGCCCCCCTCCTTTGGGGGCAGACCCAGTACTTC. It is translated as CASNAPLLWGQTQYF.

This clone was seen a few times. The V call is TRBV11-2, the J call TRBJ2-2; 7 bases are a match to TRBD2. V shed 2 bases and J 5 bases; nucleotides not matched to a gene: 2. CDR1 is SGHAT, CDR2 FQNNGV, per germline. The CDR3 contains 14 residues. CDR3 residues: CASSLPGRTGELFF. The CDR3 DNA follows: TGTGCCAGCAGCTTACCCGGGAGGACCGGGGAGCTGTTTTTT. Looking up the rest from reference TRBV11-2 and TRBJ2-2 gives the full variable domain: EAGVAQSPRYKIIEKRQSVAFWCNPISGHATLYWYQQILGQGPKLLIQFQNNGVVDDSQLPKDRFSAERLKGVDSTLKIQPAKLEDSAVYLCASSLPGRTGELFFGEGSRLTVL.

This chain links TRBV28 with TRBJ2-7, with TRBD2 matching 10 bases. CDR1 and CDR2 (germline): MDHEN, SYDVKM. The CDR3 runs 13 residues. J gave up 8 bases and V 9 bases, and 10 bases lay outside the gene matches. CDR3: CASLGLAGVQQYF. For the CDR3, the DNA is TGTGCCAGTCTGGGGCTAGCGGGAGTACAGCAGTACTTC.

The sample holds a few counts of this clone. The chain carries TRBV7-9 and TRBJ2-7, with TRBD1 matching over 11 bases. The CDR3 contains 19 residues. With 1 base clipped from V and 0 bases from J, the junction kept 11 bases outside the gene matches. From germline, CDR1 is SEHNR and CDR2 FQNEAQ (reference sequence). CDR3 in DNA: TGTGCCAGCAGCTTAGGATGGTCCGCCGGGACAGGGGGCTCCTACGAGCAGTACTTC. Its protein is CASSLGWSAGTGGSYEQYF.

A few counts support this clone. The V and J genes are TRBV20-1 and TRBJ1-1; TRBD1 is a possible D gene (5 bases). Germline lookup yields CDR1 DFQATT and CDR2 SNEGSKA (reference sequence). CDR3 length: 11 residues. The CDR3 protein is CRTGMNTEAFF. The CDR3 region has the DNA TGCAGAACAGGCATGAACACTGAAGCTTTCTTT.

The CDR3 nucleotides read TGTGCCAGCAGGGCTAGCGGAGGCCGGGAGGAGCAGTACTTC. Translated: CASRASGGREEQYF. V usage is TRBV7-2 and J usage is TRBJ2-7, with 7 bases matching TRBD2. Germline CDR1 and CDR2: SGHTA and FQGNSA. The V segment lost 6 bases and the J segment 7 bases; nucleotides outside the gene matches: 12. CDR3 length: 14 amino acids.

The CDR3 nucleotides are TGTGCCAGCAGCGTAGTCCCGACACGTAACACCGGGGAGCTGTTTTTT. It codes for CASSVVPTRNTGELFF. This sequence joins TRBV9 and TRBJ2-2; D is unclear. V was cut by 0 bases and J by 2 bases, with 11 bases left in between. This CDR3 is built from 16 residues. Germline CDR1 SGDLS, CDR2 YYNGEE.

V is TRBV9 and J is TRBJ1-1, with 7 bases identical to TRBD1. CDR1 and CDR2 (germline): SGDLS, YYNGEE. The CDR3 is 15 amino acids. The V segment lost 3 bases and the J segment 3 bases; nucleotides outside the gene matches: 8. Written as DNA, the CDR3 is TGTGCCAGCAGCGACCGACAGGGTTTGTACACTGAAGCTTTCTTT. It translates to CASSDRQGLYTEAFF.

A word on this clone: The same CDR3 arises from other DNA sequences in this sample as well. The chain is built from TRBV10-3 and TRBJ2-5, with 8 bases fitting TRBD1. J gave up 3 bases and V 6 bases, and 0 bases lay outside the gene matches. This CDR3 is 12 amino acids long. CDR1 ENHRY and CDR2 SYGVKD come from the germline V gene. This CDR3 reads CAIRDREETQYF. In DNA form, the CDR3 reads TGTGCCATCAGGGACAGGGAAGAGACCCAGTACTTC.

The rearrangement uses TRBV29-1 and TRBJ1-1; 9 bases agree with TRBD1. The CDR3 sequence is 13 residues long. V gave up 5 bases and J gave up 1 base; unmatched junction bases: 2. Germline V gene data show CDR1 as SQVTM and CDR2 as ANQGSEA. DNA for the CDR3: TGCAGCGTTTTGGGACAGGGGAACACTGAAGCTTTCTTT. Protein product: CSVLGQGNTEAFF.

This sequence joins TRBV25-1 and TRBJ2-6, with D maybe TRBD2 (5 bases). Germline loops: CDR1 MGHDK, CDR2 SYGVNS. Trimming took 3 bases from V and 0 from J, leaving 12 bases between them. CDR3 length equals 17 residues. The CDR3 sequence: CASSDGGTDSGANVLTF. The CDR3 nucleotides are TGTGCCAGCAGTGATGGAGGCACCGACTCTGGGGCCAACGTCCTGACTTTC.

J is TRBJ1-5 and V is TRBV5-8; 9 bases map to TRBD1. CDR1 and CDR2 from the germline V gene are SGHTS and YDEGEE. The V segment lost 4 bases and the J segment 6 bases; nucleotides outside the gene matches: 5. The CDR3 has 14 residues. CDR3 sequence reads: CASSKGTGFQPQHF. For the CDR3, the DNA is TGTGCCAGCAGCAAGGGGACAGGGTTTCAGCCCCAGCATTTT. Variable domain in full (rest from reference TRBV5-8 and TRBJ1-5): EAGVTQSPTHLIKTRGQQATLRCSPISGHTSVYWYQQALGLGLQFLLWYDEGEERNRGNFPPRFSGRQFPNYSSELNVNALELEDSALYLCASSKGTGFQPQHFGDGTRLSIL.